This T cell receptor beta chain was recorded in a study of beta chain features in type 1 diabetes. Study-wide findings and caveats: Shorter templates might be favored by PCR, and equally so in patients and in controls.

Trimming took 4 bases from V and 3 from J; bases not matched to a gene: 6. The CDR3 length is 15 residues. CDR1 and CDR2 from the germline V gene are MNHEY and SMNVEV (reference sequence). The isolated RNA, all of it, was reverse transcribed, so expressed TCRB transcripts were what got sequenced. Sequencing was performed with immunoSEQ multiplex PCR; in TCRdb, only in-frame clones are kept and a portion is missing. The table records 620,000 or so clones, about a sixth of them present only once. This clone was counted between two and nine times. Its specificity is unknown. Material: naive CD4+ T cells from blood. This chain uses TRBV27 with TRBJ1-1, with TRBD1 matching 9 bases. This receptor was obtained from a man between 18 and 35 years old in good health. The CDR3 loop is CASSSRTGEDTEAFF. CDR3 nucleotide sequence: TGTGCCAGCAGTTCCCGGACAGGGGAGGACACTGAAGCTTTCTTT.